This TCR beta chain is from a study of T cell responses to AZD1222 COVID-19 vaccine. Notes on the study in general: Just a handful of people given AZD1222 tested seropositive at baseline. Spike-specific TCR breadth and depth grew following two AZD1222 doses.

Here immunoSEQ multiplex PCR was the method, and the copy in TCRdb shows in-frame clones only, minus some. The sample includes about 90,000 clones, roughly 90% of them seen just once. A word on this clone: The antigen is undetermined.

J gave up 7 bases and V 11 bases, and 16 bases lay outside the gene matches. The CDR3 sequence is 16 residues long. Germline V gene sequence: CDR1 MDHEN, CDR2 SYDVKM. The TCR originated in an adult who received the AZD1222 COVID-19 vaccine. The sequencing used peripheral blood, collected 28 days after the second AZD1222 dose. The chain uses TRBV28 and TRBJ1-5, with 11 bases that match TRBD1. The CDR3 protein is CAALAPPGQGGQPQHF. In nucleotides, the CDR3 is TGTGCCGCTCTGGCCCCTCCGGGACAGGGGGGCCAGCCCCAGCATTTT. The full variable domain, with the rest looked up from reference TRBV28 and TRBJ1-5, is DVKVTQSSRYLVKRTGEKVFLECVQDMDHENMFWYRQDPGLGLRLIYFSYDVKMKEKGDIPEGYSVSREKKERFSLILESASTNQTSMYLCAALAPPGQGGQPQHFGDGTRLSIL.